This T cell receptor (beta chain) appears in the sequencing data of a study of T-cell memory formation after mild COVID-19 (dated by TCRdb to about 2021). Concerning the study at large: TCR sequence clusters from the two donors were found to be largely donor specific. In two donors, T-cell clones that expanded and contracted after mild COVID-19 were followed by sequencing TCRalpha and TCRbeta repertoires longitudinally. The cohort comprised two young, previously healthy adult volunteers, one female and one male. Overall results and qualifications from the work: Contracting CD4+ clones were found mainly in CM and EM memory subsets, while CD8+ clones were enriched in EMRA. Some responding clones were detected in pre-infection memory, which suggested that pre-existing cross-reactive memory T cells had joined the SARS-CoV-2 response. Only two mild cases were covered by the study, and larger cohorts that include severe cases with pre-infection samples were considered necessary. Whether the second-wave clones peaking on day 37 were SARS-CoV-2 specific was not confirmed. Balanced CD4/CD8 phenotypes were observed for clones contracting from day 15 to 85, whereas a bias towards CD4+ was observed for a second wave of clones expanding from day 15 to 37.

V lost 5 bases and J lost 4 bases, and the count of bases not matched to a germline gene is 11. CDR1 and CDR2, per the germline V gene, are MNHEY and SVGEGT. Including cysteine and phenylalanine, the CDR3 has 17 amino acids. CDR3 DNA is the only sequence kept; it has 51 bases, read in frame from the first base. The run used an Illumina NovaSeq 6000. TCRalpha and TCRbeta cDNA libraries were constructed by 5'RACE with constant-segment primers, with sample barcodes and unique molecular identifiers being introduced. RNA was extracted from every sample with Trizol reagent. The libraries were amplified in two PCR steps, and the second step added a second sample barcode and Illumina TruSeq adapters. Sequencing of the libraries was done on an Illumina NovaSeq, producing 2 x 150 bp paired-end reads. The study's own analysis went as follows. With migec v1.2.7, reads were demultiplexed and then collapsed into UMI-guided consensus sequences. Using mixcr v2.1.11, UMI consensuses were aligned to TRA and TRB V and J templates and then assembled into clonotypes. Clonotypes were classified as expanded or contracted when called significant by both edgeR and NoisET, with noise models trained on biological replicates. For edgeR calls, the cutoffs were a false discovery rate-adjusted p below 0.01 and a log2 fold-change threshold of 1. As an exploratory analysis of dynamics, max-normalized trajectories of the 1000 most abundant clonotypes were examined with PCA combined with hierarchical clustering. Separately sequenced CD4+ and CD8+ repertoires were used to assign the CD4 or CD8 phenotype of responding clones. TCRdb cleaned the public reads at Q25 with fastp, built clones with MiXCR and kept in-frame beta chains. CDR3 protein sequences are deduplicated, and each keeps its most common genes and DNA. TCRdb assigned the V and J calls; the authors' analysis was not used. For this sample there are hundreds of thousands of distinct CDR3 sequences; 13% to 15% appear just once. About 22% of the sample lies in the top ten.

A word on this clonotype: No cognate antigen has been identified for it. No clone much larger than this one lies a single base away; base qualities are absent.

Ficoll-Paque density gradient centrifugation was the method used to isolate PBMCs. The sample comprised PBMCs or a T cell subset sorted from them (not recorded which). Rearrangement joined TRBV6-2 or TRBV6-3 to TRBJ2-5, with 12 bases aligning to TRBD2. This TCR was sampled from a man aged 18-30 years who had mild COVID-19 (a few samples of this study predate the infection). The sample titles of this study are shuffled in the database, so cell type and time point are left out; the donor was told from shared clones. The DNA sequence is TGTGCCAGCAGTCCCCAGCGAGGACTAGCGGGGCGAGAGACCCAGTACTTC. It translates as CASSPQRGLAGRETQYF.